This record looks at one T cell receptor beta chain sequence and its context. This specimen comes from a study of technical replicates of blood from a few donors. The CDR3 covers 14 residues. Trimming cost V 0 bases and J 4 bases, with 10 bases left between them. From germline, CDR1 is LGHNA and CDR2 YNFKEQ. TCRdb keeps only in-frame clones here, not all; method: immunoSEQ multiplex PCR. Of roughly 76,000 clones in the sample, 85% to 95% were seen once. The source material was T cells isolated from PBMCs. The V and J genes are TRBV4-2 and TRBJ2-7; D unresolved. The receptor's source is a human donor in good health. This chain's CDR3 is CASSQEELIYEQYF. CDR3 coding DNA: TGTGCCAGCAGCCAAGAGGAGCTAATATACGAGCAGTACTTC.